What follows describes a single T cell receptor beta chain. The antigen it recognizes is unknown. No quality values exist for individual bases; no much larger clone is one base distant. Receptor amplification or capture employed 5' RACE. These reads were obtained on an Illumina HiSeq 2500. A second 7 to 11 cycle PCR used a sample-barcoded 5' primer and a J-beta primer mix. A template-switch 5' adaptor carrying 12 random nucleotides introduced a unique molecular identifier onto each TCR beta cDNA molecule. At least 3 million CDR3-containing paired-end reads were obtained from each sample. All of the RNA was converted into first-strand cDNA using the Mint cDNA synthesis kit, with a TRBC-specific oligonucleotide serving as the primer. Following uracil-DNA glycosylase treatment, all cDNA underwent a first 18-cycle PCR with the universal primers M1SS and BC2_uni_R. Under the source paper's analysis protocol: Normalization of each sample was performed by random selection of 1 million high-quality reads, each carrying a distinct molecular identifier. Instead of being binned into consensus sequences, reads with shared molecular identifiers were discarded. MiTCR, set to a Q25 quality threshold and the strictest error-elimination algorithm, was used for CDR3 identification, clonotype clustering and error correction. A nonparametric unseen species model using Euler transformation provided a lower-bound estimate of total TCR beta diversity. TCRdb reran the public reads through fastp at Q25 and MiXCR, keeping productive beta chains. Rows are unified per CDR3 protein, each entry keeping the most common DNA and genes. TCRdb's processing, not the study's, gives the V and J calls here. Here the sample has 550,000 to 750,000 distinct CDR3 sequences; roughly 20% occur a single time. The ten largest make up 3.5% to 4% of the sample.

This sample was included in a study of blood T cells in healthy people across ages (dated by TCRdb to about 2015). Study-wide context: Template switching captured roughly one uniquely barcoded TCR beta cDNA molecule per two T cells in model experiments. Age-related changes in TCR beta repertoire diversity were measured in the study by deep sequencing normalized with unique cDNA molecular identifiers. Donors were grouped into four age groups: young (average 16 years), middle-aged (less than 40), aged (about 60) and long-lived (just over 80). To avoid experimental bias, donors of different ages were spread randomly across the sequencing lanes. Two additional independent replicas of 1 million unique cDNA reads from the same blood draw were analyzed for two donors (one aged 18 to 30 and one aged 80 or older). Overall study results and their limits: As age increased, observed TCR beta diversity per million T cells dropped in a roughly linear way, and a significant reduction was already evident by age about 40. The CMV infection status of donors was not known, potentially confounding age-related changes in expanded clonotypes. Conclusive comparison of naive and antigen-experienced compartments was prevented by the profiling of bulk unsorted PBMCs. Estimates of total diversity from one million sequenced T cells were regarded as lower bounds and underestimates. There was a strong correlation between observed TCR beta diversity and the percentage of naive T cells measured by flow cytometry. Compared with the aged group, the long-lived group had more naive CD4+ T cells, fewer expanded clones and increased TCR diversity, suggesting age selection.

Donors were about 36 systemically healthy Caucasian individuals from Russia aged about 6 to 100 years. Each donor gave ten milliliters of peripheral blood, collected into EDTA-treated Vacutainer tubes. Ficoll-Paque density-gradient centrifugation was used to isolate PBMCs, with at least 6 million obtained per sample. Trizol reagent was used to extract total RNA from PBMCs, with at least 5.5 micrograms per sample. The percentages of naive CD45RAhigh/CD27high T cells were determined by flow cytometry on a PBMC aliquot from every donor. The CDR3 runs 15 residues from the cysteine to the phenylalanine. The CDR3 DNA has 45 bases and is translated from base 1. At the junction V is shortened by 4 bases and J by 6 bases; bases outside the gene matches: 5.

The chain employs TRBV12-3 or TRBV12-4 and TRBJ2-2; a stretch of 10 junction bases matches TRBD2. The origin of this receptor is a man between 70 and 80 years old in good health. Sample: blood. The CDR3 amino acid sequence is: CASSSAGGRSGELFF. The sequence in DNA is TGTGCCAGCAGTTCAGCGGGAGGGCGGTCCGGGGAGCTGTTTTTT.